This T cell receptor beta chain was recovered during a study of human T cells and chemical hapten exposure. In TCRdb, the RACE reads were re-called with MiXCR into one record per CDR3 protein. The sample carries 300,000 to 400,000 distinct CDR3 sequences, approximately 5.1% recorded once. There are many counts of this clonotype. Its antigen is unknown. The time point: pre-sensitization, week 0. Described treatment: therapeutic diphenylcyclopropenone sensitization with weekly scalp DPC. Notes on the study in general: There was no change with DPC sensitization in TCRs above 1 in 1000 frequency.

Trimming shortened V by 5 bases and J by 4 bases, and 15 bases separated the two germline ends. This CDR3 is 14 amino acids long. CDR1 and CDR2 (germline): MDHEN, SYDVKM. The material sequenced was whole blood, taken in connection with sensitization to the hapten diphenylcyclopropenone (DPC). The origin of this receptor is a woman in her forties or fifties with alopecia areata. Some clones in this sample may be carry-over from other donors' samples. V gene TRBV28 combines with J gene TRBJ2-7; D remains unclear. As DNA, the CDR3 is TGTGCCAGCAGTCCCGGAGTAGGCCCTTACGAGCAGTACTTC. This encodes CASSPGVGPYEQYF.